This entry is about one T cell receptor (beta chain). The antigen remains unidentified. These data are taken from a study of cytomegalovirus exposure and HLA in healthy donors. Study-wide results and limits: Reportedly, HLA-A and HLA-B alleles of most subjects were accurately predicted from TCR beta. Researchers reported that a few CMV-associated chains were confirmed in vitro as CMV antigen-specific. TCR association rates varied by HLA locus in a later analysis, with DRB1 highest and HLA-C lowest. Some V segments, including TRBV6-2 and TRBV6-3, were excluded as indistinguishable.

Use of 60 Vbeta and 13 Jbeta primers characterized the PCR. Produced via immunoSEQ multiplex PCR; TCRdb's table is partial and in-frame only. The table has 200,000 to 250,000 clones, more than 60% seen once; the top ten hold about 2.5%. Germline values: CDR1 SGHRS, CDR2 YFSETQ. CDR3 length: 15 amino acids. The V and J ends lost 1 base and 2 bases respectively, with 9 bases between them. This clonotype was obtained from a woman aged 60-75 years in good health and CMV-seropositive. Material: PBMCs. The chain links TRBV5-1 to TRBJ2-2; D remains ambiguous. For the CDR3, the DNA is TGCGCCAGCAGCTTGATGTCAGGAAACACCGGGGAGCTGTTTTTT. Encoded protein: CASSLMSGNTGELFF.